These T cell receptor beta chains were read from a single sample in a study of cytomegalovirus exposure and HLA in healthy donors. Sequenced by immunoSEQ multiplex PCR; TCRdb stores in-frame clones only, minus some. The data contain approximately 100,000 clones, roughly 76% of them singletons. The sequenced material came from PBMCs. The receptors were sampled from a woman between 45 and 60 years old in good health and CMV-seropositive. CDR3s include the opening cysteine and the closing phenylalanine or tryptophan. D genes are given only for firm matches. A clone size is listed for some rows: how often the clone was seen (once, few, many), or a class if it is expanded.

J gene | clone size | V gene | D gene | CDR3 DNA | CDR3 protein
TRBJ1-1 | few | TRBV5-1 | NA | TGCGCCAGCAGCTTGGACAGGCCGGCTGACAGTTTCTTT | CASSLDRPADSFF
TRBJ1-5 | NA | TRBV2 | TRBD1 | TGTGCCAGCAGTGCGACAGGGGGCAATCAGCCCCAGCATTTT | CASSATGGNQPQHF
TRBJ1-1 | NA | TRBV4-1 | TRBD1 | TGCGCCAGCAGCCAGGACAGGGGGAAGTACACTGAAGCTTTCTTT | CASSQDRGKYTEAFF
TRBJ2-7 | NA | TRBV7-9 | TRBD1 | TGTGCCAGCAGCTTAGCGAGGGACAGCTACGAGCAGTACTTC | CASSLARDSYEQYF
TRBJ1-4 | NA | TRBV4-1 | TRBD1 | TGCGCCAGCAGCCAAGTTGGGACAGGGGCTGAAAAACTGTTTTTT | CASSQVGTGAEKLFF
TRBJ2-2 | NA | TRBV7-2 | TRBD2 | TGTGCCAGCAGCCTCCGCCCGGGGGGGCGGGTCACCGGGGAGCTGTTTTTT | CASSLRPGGRVTGELFF
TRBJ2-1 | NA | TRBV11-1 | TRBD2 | TGTGCCAGCAGCTTGGCGGGACTAGCGGGGGATGAGCAGTTCTTC | CASSLAGLAGDEQFF
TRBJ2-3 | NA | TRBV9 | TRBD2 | TGTGCCAGCAGCGCGACTAGCGGGGGCTTGGGAGATACGCAGTATTTT | CASSATSGGLGDTQYF
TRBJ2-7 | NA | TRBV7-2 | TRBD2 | TGTGCCAGCAGCTTACTAGCGGGGAGCTACGAGCAGTACTTC | CASSLLAGSYEQYF
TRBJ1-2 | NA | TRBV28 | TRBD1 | TGTGCCAGCAGCCCTCCGGGACAGGGTGTCTATGGCTACACCTTC | CASSPPGQGVYGYTF
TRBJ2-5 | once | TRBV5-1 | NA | TGCGCCAGCAGTTTCAGGGGAGAGACCCAGTACTTC | CASSFRGETQYF